Given below is one TCR beta chain in context. This entry comes from a study of T cells expressing NK-cell markers. TCRdb reprocessed the 5' RACE reads and stores each CDR3 protein as one record, lacking DNA. The sample has about 410,000 distinct CDR3 sequences; the top ten hold about 10%. The germline CDR1 and CDR2 sequences are SNHLY and FYNNEI. The CDR3 is 16 amino acids. Sequencing was done on a sample of blood T cells: a sorted CD56 or NKG2C T cell subset, CD4+ or CD8+ T cells, or bulk PBMC T cells (not recorded which). The TCR was taken from a woman aged 45-59 years in good health. This chain uses TRBV2 with TRBJ2-1; TCRdb's D gene call, TRBD1, goes unchecked for lack of DNA. The chain's CDR3 is CASSDATGGNYNEQFF.